A selection of T cell receptor beta chains follows, all from one sample in a study of blood T cell repertoires in COVID-19. Some clones are missing from TCRdb's copy, which holds only in-frame ones; the method was immunoSEQ multiplex PCR. The sample holds about 230,000 clones, around 92% seen once. The sample was PBMCs or T cells enriched from blood (not recorded which). These receptors originate from a woman in her thirties with acute COVID-19. Each CDR3 is given with its conserved first and last residue. The D gene is left open where the match is weak. Clone sizes are given selectively: once, few, many, or a class where the clone is expanded.

j_call v_call d_call clone_size cdr3_nt cdr3_aa
TRBJ1-2 TRBV7-2 TRBD1 - TGTGCCAGCAGCCTAGGGACAGGGGGATTGGGCTACACCTTC CASSLGTGGLGYTF
TRBJ2-7 TRBV19 TRBD1 - TGTGCCAGTAGCGGACAGGGGATAACCTACGAGCAGTACTTC CASSGQGITYEQYF
TRBJ2-7 TRBV5-1 TRBD1 - TGCGCCAGCAGCCCGACGGACAGGTCAAACCTCTACGAGCAGTACTTC CASSPTDRSNLYEQYF
TRBJ1-5 TRBV5-6 TRBD1 - TGTGCCAGCAGCCAGGACAGGGGAAATCAGCCCCAGCATTTT CASSQDRGNQPQHF
TRBJ1-1 TRBV10-2 - - TGCGCCAGCAGTGATGGGAGGTCATATGAAGCTTTCTTT CASSDGRSYEAFF
TRBJ2-1 TRBV6-1 TRBD2 once TGTGCCAGCAGTGAAGCGCTTAGCGGGGGGGCGAATGAGCAGTTCTTC CASSEALSGGANEQFF
TRBJ2-2 TRBV5-1 TRBD1 - TGCGCCAGCAGCCTAAACCAGGGGGCCGACACCGGGGAGCTGTTTTTT CASSLNQGADTGELFF
TRBJ1-4 TRBV7-8 - - TGTGCCAGCAGCTTAGCGGCCCGACTAAGTGAAAAACTGTTTTTT CASSLAARLSEKLFF
TRBJ1-2 TRBV19 - - TGTGCCAGTAGAATGACAGCCTCCAACTATGGCTACACCTTC CASRMTASNYGYTF
TRBJ1-3 TRBV6-5 TRBD1 - TGTGCCAGCAGTTACGGACAGGGGTATAGAAACACCATATATTTT CASSYGQGYRNTIYF
TRBJ1-2 TRBV27 - - TGTGCCAGCAGTTTAGTTTCGGGACATCGGACATACTATGGCTACACCTTC CASSLVSGHRTYYGYTF
TRBJ2-5 TRBV6-5 TRBD2 - TGTGCCAGCAGACCCAGCGGGGGGGATCAAGAGACCCAGTACTTC CASRPSGGDQETQYF
TRBJ2-7 TRBV25-1 TRBD2 - TGTGCCACCCGCGGACTAGCGGGGGGCAGCTCCTACGAGCAGTACTTC CATRGLAGGSSYEQYF
TRBJ1-3 TRBV29-1 - - TGCAGCGTTGGTCTATCAAGCTCTGGAAACACCATATATTTT CSVGLSSSGNTIYF
TRBJ2-7 TRBV2 - - TGTGCCAGCAATCTACGGGGGAGCTCCTACGAGCAGTACTTC CASNLRGSSYEQYF
TRBJ1-4 TRBV7-9 - - TGTGCCAGCAGCCCAACAGATACAACTAATGAAAAACTGTTTTTT CASSPTDTTNEKLFF
TRBJ2-7 TRBV4-1 TRBD1 - TGCGCCAGCAGCCAAGAGGTGGACAGGGGATACGAGCAGTACTTC CASSQEVDRGYEQYF
TRBJ2-7 TRBV7-2 - - TGTGCCAGCAGCCAGGGGGGACAGCTCACCTACGAGCAGTACTTC CASSQGGQLTYEQYF
TRBJ1-2 TRBV6-5 TRBD1 - TGTGCCAGCAGTTATACCTGGACAGGGGTAGACTATGGCTACACCTTC CASSYTWTGVDYGYTF
TRBJ2-3 TRBV18 TRBD1 - TGTGCCAGCTCACCGGACAGGGGCCCCACAGATACGCAGTATTTT CASSPDRGPTDTQYF
TRBJ2-7 TRBV2 TRBD1 - TGTGCCAGCAGTGCTCAGACAGGGAGAAGGGGCGCCTACGAGCAGTACTTC CASSAQTGRRGAYEQYF
TRBJ1-5 TRBV19 - - TGTGCCAGTAGTATTCGGGGGATGCGGCAGCCCCAGCATTTT CASSIRGMRQPQHF
TRBJ2-3 TRBV9 - - TGTGCCAGCAGCGTAAACGGGGGGCCGAGCACAGATACGCAGTATTTT CASSVNGGPSTDTQYF